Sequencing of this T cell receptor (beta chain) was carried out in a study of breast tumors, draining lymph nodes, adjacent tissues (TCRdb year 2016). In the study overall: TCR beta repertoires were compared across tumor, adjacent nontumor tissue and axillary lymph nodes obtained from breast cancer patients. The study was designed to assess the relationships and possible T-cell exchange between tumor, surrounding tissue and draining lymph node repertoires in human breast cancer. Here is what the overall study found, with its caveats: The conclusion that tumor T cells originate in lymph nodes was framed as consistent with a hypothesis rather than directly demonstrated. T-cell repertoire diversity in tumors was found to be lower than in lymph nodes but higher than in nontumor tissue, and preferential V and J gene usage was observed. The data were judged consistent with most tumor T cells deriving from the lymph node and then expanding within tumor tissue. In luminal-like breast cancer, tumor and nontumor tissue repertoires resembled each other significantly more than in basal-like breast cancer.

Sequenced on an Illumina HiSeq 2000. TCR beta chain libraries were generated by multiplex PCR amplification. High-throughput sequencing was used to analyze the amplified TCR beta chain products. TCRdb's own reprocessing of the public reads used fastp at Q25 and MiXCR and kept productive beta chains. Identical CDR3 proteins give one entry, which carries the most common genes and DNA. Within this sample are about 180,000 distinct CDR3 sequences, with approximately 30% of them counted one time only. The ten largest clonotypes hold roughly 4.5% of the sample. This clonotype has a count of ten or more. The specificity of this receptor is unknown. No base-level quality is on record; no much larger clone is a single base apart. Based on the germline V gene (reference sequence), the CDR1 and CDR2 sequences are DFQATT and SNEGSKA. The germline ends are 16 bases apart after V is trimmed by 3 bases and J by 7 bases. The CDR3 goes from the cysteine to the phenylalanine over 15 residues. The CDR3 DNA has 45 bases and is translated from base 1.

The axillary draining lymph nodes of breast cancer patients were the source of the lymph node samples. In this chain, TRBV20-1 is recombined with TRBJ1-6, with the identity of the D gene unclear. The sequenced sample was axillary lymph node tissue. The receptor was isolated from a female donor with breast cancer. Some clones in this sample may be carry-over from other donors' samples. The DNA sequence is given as TGCAGTGCTAGCAGCTCCAATTCTTGGAATTCACCCCTCCACTTT. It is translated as CSASSSNSWNSPLHF.